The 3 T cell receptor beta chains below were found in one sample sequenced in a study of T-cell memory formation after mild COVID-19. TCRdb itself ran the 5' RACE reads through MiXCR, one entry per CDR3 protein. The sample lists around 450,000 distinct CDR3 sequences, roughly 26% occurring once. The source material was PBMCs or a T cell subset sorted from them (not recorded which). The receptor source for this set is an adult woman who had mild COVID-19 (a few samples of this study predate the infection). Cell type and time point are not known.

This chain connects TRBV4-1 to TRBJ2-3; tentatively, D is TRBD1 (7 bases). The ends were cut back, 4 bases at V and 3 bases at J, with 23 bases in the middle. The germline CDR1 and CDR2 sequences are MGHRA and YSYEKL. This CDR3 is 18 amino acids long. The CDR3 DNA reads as TGCGCCAGCAGCCTCAAGGGGGCACCAGGGAGGAGGACAGATACGCAGTATTTT. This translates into CASSLKGAPGRRTDTQYF.

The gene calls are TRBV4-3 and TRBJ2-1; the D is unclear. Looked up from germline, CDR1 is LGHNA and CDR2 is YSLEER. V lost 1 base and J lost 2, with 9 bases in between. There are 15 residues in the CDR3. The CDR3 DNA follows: TGCGCCAGCAGCCAAGGGGCAGTTCCCTACAATGAGCAGTTCTTC. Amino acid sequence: CASSQGAVPYNEQFF.

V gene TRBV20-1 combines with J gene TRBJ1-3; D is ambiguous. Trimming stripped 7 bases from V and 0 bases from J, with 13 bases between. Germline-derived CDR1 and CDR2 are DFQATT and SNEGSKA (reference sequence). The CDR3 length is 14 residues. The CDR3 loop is CSGKGARSGNTIYF. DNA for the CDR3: TGCAGTGGGAAGGGCGCGCGCTCTGGAAACACCATATATTTT.